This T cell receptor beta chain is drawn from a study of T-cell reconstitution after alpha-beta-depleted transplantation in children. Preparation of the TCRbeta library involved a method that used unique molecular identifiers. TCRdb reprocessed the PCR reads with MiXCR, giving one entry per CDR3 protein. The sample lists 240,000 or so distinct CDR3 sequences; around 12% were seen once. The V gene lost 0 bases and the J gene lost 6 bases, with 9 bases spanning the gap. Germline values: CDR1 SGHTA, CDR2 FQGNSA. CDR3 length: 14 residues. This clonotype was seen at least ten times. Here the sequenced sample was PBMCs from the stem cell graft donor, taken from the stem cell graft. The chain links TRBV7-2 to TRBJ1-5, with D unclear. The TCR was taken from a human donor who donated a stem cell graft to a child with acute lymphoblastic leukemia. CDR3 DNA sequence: TGTGCCAGCAGCTTAGCCGCCTCCTCTCAGCCCCAGCATTTT. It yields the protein CASSLAASSQPQHF.